This T cell receptor (beta chain) was sequenced for a study of shared T cell receptors in the human thymus. Data came from immunoSEQ multiplex PCR; TCRdb stores just in-frame clones and leaves some out. The data contain about 660,000 clones, roughly 90% of them singletons. V dropped 7 bases and J dropped 2; count of bases not matched to a gene: 9. The CDR3 extends over 14 amino acids. CDR1 SQVTM and CDR2 ANQGSEA come from the germline V gene. The sample was also linked to a second study, of human thymus T cells. As reported in that work: Among thymic and blood repertoires, usage of V and J genes appeared biased.

The V call is TRBV29-1, the J call TRBJ2-3; 7 nucleotides align to TRBD2. The specimen was thymocytes. The receptor comes from a boy less than two years old with a congenital heart defect. The CDR3 nucleotides are TGCAGCGATACAGCGGGATACATCACAGATACGCAGTATTTT. Translation: CSDTAGYITDTQYF.